A selection of T cell receptor beta chains follows, all from one sample in a study of Graves' ophthalmopathy and Graves' hyperthyroidism. A single record per CDR3 protein comes from TCRdb applying MiXCR to the multiplex PCR reads. The table includes over a million distinct CDR3 sequences, about 38% detected once. Sequenced: peripheral blood or thyroid tissue (not recorded which). The origin of the receptors is an adult man with Graves' hyperthyroidism. Each CDR3 is given with its conserved first and last residue. D genes are given only for firm matches. Size values are once, few and many counts, or a class for expanded clones, and some rows have none.

clone_size,cdr3_length,v_call,j_call,d_call,cdr3_aa,cdr3_nt
many,15,TRBV7-6,TRBJ1-1,-,CASSLSPDRITEAFF,TGTGCCAGCAGCTTATCTCCAGATCGGATCACTGAAGCTTTCTTT
few,11,TRBV20-1,TRBJ2-5,-,CSARVYESYYF,TGCAGTGCTAGAGTCTACGAGTCTTACTACTTC
-,18,TRBV20-1,TRBJ2-5,-,CSARWRGRGIVFLETQYF,TGCAGTGCTAGGTGGCGTGGCCGGGGTATCGTCTTTCTTGAGACCCAGTACTTC
many,13,TRBV4-3,TRBJ2-5,TRBD1,CASSHRTGETQYF,TGCGCCAGCAGCCATCGGACAGGGGAGACCCAGTACTTC
-,14,TRBV11-2,TRBJ2-5,TRBD2,CASSFISGRETQYF,TGTGCCAGCAGCTTTATCAGCGGGAGGGAGACCCAGTACTTC
-,14,TRBV6-1,TRBJ2-5,-,CASTLYQGVKTQYF,TGTGCCAGCACTTTGTACCAGGGCGTGAAGACCCAGTACTTC
many,16,TRBV9,TRBJ2-7,-,CASSVGGGLQAYEQYF,TGTGCCAGCAGCGTAGGGGGGGGCCTACAAGCCTACGAGCAGTACTTC
-,16,TRBV10-3,TRBJ1-5,TRBD1,CAISVSGGKSNQPQHF,TGTGCCATCAGTGTATCAGGGGGTAAGAGCAATCAGCCCCAGCATTTT
many,15,TRBV5-1,TRBJ1-1,-,CASSLGLTTNTEAFF,TGCGCCAGCAGCTTGGGATTGACAACGAACACTGAAGCTTTCTTT
-,14,TRBV29-1,TRBJ2-5,TRBD2,CSVDRGRDQETQYF,TGCAGCGTTGATCGGGGGAGGGATCAAGAGACCCAGTACTTC
-,16,TRBV4-3,TRBJ1-4,TRBD1,CASSQPPGQGFEKLFF,TGCGCCAGCAGCCAACCACCCGGACAGGGTTTTGAAAAACTGTTTTTT
-,15,TRBV12-3/TRBV12-4,TRBJ2-7,-,CASSSGRAVSYEQYF,TGTGCCAGCAGTTCAGGCAGGGCCGTCTCCTACGAGCAGTACTTC
few,17,TRBV18,TRBJ1-1,TRBD1,CASSAGTGLRGNTEAFF,TGTGCCAGCTCAGCCGGGACAGGGTTGCGTGGGAACACTGAAGCTTTCTTT
few,16,TRBV10-3,TRBJ1-5,-,CADPGHKAYSNQPQHF,TGTGCCGATCCGGGACACAAGGCCTATAGCAATCAGCCCCAGCATTTT
few,15,TRBV5-6,TRBJ1-1,TRBD1,CASSGGQGRNTEAFF,TGTGCCAGCAGCGGGGGACAGGGACGCAACACTGAAGCTTTCTTT
-,14,TRBV7-2,TRBJ2-3,-,CASRRGVLSDTQYF,TGTGCCAGCAGGCGGGGCGTTCTTTCAGATACGCAGTATTTT
few,15,TRBV12-3/TRBV12-4,TRBJ1-2,TRBD1,CASSTLTGMIFGYTF,TGTGCCAGCAGCACCCTGACAGGGATGATCTTTGGCTACACCTTC
-,14,TRBV7-8,TRBJ1-5,-,CASKGRGANSPQHF,TGCGCCAGCAAGGGACGAGGGGCGAATTCACCCCAGCATTTT
few,15,TRBV5-1,TRBJ2-2,TRBD1,CASSGEARGSGELFF,TGCGCCAGCAGCGGCGAGGCCAGGGGGTCCGGGGAGCTGTTTTTT
many,15,TRBV7-2,TRBJ1-4,-,CASSLAPGPNEKLFF,TGTGCCAGCAGCTTAGCGCCGGGACCTAATGAAAAACTGTTTTTT
-,13,TRBV7-9,TRBJ1-6,-,CASRLPGRVPLHF,TGTGCCAGCAGGCTCCCGGGACGGGTCCCCCTCCACTTT
many,16,TRBV12-3/TRBV12-4,TRBJ2-2,TRBD2,CASSPLAGILSGELFF,TGTGCCAGCAGTCCCTTAGCGGGGATATTGTCCGGGGAGCTGTTTTTT
-,14,TRBV29-1,TRBJ2-5,TRBD2,CRPKREWVGETQYF,TGCAGACCGAAGCGGGAGTGGGTTGGAGAGACCCAGTACTTC
-,14,TRBV4-3,TRBJ1-2,-,CASSLSRQDPKVTF,TGCGCCAGCAGCCTGAGTAGACAGGACCCCAAAGTCACCTTC
few,13,TRBV6-2/TRBV6-3,TRBJ1-6,TRBD1,CANGQAGHSPLHF,TGTGCCAACGGACAGGCCGGGCATTCACCCCTCCACTTT
-,16,TRBV4-3,TRBJ1-1,-,CASSQDPDRPNTEAFF,TGCGCCAGCAGCCAAGATCCCGACAGGCCGAACACTGAAGCTTTCTTT
-,15,TRBV7-9,TRBJ2-5,TRBD2,CASSQGAGGRETQYF,TGCGCCAGCAGCCAAGGAGCGGGGGGGCGGGAGACCCAGTACTTC
few,15,TRBV6-5,TRBJ1-2,TRBD1,CASSYSAQGARGYTF,TGTGCCAGCAGTTACTCGGCACAGGGGGCAAGAGGCTACACCTTC
few,14,TRBV25-1,TRBJ2-5,-,CASSEQGSGETQYF,TGTGCCAGCAGTGAACAGGGGAGTGGGGAGACCCAGTACTTC
-,12,TRBV10-3,TRBJ1-2,TRBD1,CATETGHYGYTF,TGTGCCACCGAGACAGGGCACTATGGCTACACCTTC
many,13,TRBV12-3/TRBV12-4,TRBJ1-2,-,CASSPRESHGYTF,TGTGCCAGCAGCCCCAGGGAGTCGCATGGCTACACCTTC
many,15,TRBV5-6,TRBJ1-2,-,CASSAGRVASYGYTF,TGTGCCAGCAGCGCTGGACGGGTGGCGTCCTATGGCTACACCTTC
-,14,TRBV5-6,TRBJ2-7,TRBD1,CASSLGTGFHEQYF,TGTGCCAGCAGCCTTGGGACAGGGTTCCACGAGCAGTACTTC
many,12,TRBV5-6,TRBJ2-7,-,CASSFRVDEQYF,TGTGCCAGCAGCTTTCGTGTAGACGAGCAGTACTTC
-,13,TRBV7-2,TRBJ2-5,-,CATSRDIQETQYF,TGTGCCACTAGTCGGGACATCCAAGAGACCCAGTACTTC
many,15,TRBV15,TRBJ1-5,-,CATSRDLGPNQPQHF,TGTGCCACCAGCAGAGATCTAGGGCCGAATCAGCCCCAGCATTTT
-,13,TRBV20-1,TRBJ1-2,-,CSARTGGYAGYTF,TGCAGTGCTAGGACCGGGGGATACGCTGGCTACACCTTC
few,11,TRBV14,TRBJ1-1,-,CASSLGTHAFF,TGTGCCAGCAGCCTTGGGACACACGCTTTCTTT
few,14,TRBV20-1,TRBJ2-7,TRBD2,CSAAGAGVVYEQYF,TGCAGTGCCGCCGGGGCGGGGGTTGTCTACGAGCAGTACTTC
-,15,TRBV19,TRBJ1-1,TRBD1,CASRVPGGGLTEAFF,TGTGCCAGTAGAGTACCAGGGGGCGGATTAACTGAAGCTTTCTTT
-,16,TRBV7-2,TRBJ2-5,TRBD2,CASSPGGAGGQETQYF,TGTGCCAGCAGCCCAGGGGGGGCGGGAGGGCAAGAGACCCAGTACTTC
-,16,TRBV25-1,TRBJ1-1,-,CASSRPAGTGNTEAFF,TGTGCCAGCAGCAGACCCGCAGGGACGGGGAACACTGAAGCTTTCTTT
once,15,TRBV2,TRBJ2-2,-,CASRGGPTGTGELFF,TGTGCCAGCAGGGGGGGACCCACGGGCACCGGGGAGCTGTTTTTT
many,12,TRBV14,TRBJ1-1,-,CASSIGRSEAFF,TGTGCCAGCAGCATAGGTCGCAGTGAAGCTTTCTTT
-,16,TRBV5-4,TRBJ1-1,TRBD1,CASSGGQGGIGTEAFF,TGTGCCAGCAGCGGGGGACAGGGAGGAATCGGCACTGAAGCTTTCTTT
-,13,TRBV29-1,TRBJ1-2,-,CSGGETGPYGYTF,TGCAGCGGGGGGGAGACAGGCCCCTATGGCTACACCTTC